This T cell receptor beta chain was obtained from a study of control samples from healthy donors and cancer patients. This clone was picked up a small number of times. The CDR3 is 14 amino acids. Germline assignment: CDR1 SEHNR and CDR2 FQNEAQ (reference sequence). V was trimmed by 2 bases and J by 3 bases, leaving 10 bases between them. Only in-frame clones appear in the TCRdb table, and some are missing; sequencing was by immunoSEQ multiplex PCR. The sample contains 100,000 to 150,000 clones, approximately 92% of which appear only once. This clonotype was sampled from a man aged 18 to 30 in good health. The source material was blood. The chain joins TRBV7-9 to TRBJ1-2; D gene uncertain. CDR3 region: CASSLRTDHYGYTF. As DNA, the CDR3 is TGTGCCAGCAGCTTAAGAACAGACCACTATGGCTACACCTTC.